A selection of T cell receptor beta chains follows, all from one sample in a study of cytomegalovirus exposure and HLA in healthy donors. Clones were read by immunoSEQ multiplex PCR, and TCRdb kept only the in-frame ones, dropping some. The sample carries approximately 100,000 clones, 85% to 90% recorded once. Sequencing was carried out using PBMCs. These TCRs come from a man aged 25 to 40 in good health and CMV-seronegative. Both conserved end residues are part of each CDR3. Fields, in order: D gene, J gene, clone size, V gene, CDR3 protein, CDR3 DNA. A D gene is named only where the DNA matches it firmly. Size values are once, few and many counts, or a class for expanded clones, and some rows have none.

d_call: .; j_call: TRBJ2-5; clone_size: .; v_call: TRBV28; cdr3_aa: CASSPPGAQETQYF; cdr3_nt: TGTGCCAGCAGCCCCCCTGGGGCCCAAGAGACCCAGTACTTC
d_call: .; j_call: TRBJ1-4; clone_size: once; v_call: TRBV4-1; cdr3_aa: CASSPTAEELFF; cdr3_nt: TGCGCCAGCAGCCCTACGGCTGAGGAACTGTTTTTT
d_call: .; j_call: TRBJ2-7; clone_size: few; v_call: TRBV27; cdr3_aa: CASSLGAGLGYEQYF; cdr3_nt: TGTGCCAGCAGTTTAGGGGCAGGGTTGGGATACGAGCAGTACTTC
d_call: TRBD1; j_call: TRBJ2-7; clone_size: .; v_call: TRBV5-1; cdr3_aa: CASSRGTGGTLSSYEQYF; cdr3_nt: TGCGCCAGCAGCCGGGGGACAGGGGGCACCCTATCCTCCTACGAGCAGTACTTC
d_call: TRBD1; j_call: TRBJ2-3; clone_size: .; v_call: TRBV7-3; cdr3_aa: CASSVSRDRGTDTQYF; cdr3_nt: TGTGCCAGCAGCGTAAGCCGGGACAGGGGCACAGATACGCAGTATTTT
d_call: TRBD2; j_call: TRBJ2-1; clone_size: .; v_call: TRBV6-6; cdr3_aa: CASSYLRLAANNEQFF; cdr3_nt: TGTGCCAGCAGTTATCTCAGACTAGCTGCGAACAATGAGCAGTTCTTC
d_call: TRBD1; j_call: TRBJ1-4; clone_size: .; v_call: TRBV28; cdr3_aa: CASGITGQGNEKLFF; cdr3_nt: TGTGCCAGCGGAATTACAGGACAGGGGAATGAAAAACTGTTTTTT
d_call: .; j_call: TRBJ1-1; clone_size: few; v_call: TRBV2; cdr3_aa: CASSPERGTEAFF; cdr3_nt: TGTGCCAGCAGTCCAGAAAGGGGGACTGAAGCTTTCTTT
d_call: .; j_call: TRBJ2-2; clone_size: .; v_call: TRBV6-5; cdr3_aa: CASSYSRGTGELFF; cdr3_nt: TGTGCCAGCAGTTACAGTCGGGGGACCGGGGAGCTGTTTTTT
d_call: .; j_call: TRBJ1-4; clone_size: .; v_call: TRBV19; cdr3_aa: CASSIDRLLFF; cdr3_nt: TGTGCCAGTAGTATCGACAGGCTCCTGTTTTTT
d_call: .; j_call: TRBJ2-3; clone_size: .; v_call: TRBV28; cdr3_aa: CASRRWLDTQYF; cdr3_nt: TGTGCCAGCCGGCGGTGGCTAGATACGCAGTATTTT
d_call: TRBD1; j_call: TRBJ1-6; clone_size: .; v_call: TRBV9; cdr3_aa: CASSVTGDWNSPLHF; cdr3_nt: TGTGCCAGCAGCGTGACAGGGGATTGGAATTCACCCCTCCACTTT
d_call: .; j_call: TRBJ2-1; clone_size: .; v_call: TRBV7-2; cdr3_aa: CASSREINEQFF; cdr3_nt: TGTGCCAGTAGCAGGGAGATCAATGAGCAGTTCTTC
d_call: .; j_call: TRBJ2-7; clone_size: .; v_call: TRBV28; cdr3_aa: CASSFRDFSYEQYF; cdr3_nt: TGTGCCAGCAGTTTTCGGGACTTCTCCTACGAGCAGTACTTC
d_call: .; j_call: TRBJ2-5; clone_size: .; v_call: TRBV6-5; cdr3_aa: CASSGTPAGETQYF; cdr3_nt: TGTGCCAGCAGTGGGACCCCAGCGGGAGAGACCCAGTACTTC
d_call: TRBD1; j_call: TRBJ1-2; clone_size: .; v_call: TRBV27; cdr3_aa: CASSQGQGGYYGYTF; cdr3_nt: TGTGCCAGCAGTCAGGGACAGGGAGGTTACTATGGCTACACCTTC
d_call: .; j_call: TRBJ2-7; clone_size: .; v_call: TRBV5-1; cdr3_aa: CASSFLTDDEQYF; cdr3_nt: TGCGCCAGCAGCTTCTTGACAGACGACGAGCAGTACTTC
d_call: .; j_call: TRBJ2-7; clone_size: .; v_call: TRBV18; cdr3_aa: CASSPGGSGGYEQYF; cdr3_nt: TGTGCCAGCTCACCAGGGGGCTCGGGGGGCTACGAGCAGTACTTC
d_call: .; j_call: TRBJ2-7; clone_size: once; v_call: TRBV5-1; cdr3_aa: CASSLAPSNPGEQYF; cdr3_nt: TGCGCCAGCAGCTTGGCCCCATCTAACCCGGGGGAGCAGTACTTC
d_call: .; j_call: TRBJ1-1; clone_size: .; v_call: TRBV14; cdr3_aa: CASSPHVGGIDTEAFF; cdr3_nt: TGTGCCAGCAGCCCGCATGTTGGGGGCATTGACACTGAAGCTTTCTTT
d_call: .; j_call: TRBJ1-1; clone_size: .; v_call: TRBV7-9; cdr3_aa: CASSSRGGGGMNTEAFF; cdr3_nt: TGTGCCAGCAGCTCCCGGGGAGGGGGGGGGATGAACACTGAAGCTTTCTTT
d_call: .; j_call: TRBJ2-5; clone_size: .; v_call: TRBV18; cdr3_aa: CASSPSQETQYF; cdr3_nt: TGTGCCAGCTCACCCTCCCAAGAGACCCAGTACTTC
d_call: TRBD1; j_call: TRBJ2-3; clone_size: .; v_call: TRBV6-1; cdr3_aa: CASSEALGQYTDTQYF; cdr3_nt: TGTGCCAGCAGTGAAGCGTTGGGACAGTACACAGATACGCAGTATTTT
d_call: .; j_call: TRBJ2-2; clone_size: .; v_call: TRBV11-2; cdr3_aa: CASSCFGHSNTGELFF; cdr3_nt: TGTGCCAGCAGCTGTTTCGGACACTCAAACACCGGGGAGCTGTTTTTT
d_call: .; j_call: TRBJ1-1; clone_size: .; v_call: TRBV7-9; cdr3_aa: CASSDRGGWESEAFF; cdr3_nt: TGTGCCAGCAGCGATAGGGGGGGTTGGGAGTCTGAAGCTTTCTTT
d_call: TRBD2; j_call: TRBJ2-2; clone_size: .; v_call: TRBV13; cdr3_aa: CASSRGLANTGELFF; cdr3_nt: TGTGCCAGCAGCCGTGGACTAGCGAACACCGGGGAGCTGTTTTTT
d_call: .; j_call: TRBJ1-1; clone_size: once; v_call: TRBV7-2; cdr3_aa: CASSGGSEAFF; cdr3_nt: TGTGCCAGCAGCGGGGGGTCTGAAGCTTTCTTT
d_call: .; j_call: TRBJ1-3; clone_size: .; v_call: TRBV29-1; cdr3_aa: CSVEGRLSGNTIYF; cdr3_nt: TGCAGCGTTGAAGGAAGACTCTCTGGAAACACCATATATTTT
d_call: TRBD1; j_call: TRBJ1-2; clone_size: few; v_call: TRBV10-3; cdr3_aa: CAISATGTGDDGYTF; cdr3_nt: TGTGCCATCAGTGCTACCGGGACAGGGGATGATGGCTACACCTTC
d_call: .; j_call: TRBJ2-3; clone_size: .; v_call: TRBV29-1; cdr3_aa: CSVGGSTDTQYF; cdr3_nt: TGCAGCGTTGGCGGTAGCACAGATACGCAGTATTTT
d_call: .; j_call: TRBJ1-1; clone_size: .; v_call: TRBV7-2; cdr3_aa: CASSLGHMNTEAFF; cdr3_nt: TGTGCCAGCAGCTTAGGACACATGAACACTGAAGCTTTCTTT
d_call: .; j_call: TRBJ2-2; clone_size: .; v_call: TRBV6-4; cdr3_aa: CAGGVTGELFF; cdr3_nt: TGTGCAGGGGGAGTCACCGGGGAGCTGTTTTTT
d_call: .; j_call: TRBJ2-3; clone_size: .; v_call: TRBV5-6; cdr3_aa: CASSLAQGGRDTQYF; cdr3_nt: TGTGCCAGCAGCTTGGCCCAGGGGGGCAGAGATACGCAGTATTTT
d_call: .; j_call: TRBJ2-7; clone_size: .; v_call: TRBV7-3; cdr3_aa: CASSQITGYEQYF; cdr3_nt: TGTGCCAGCAGCCAAATCACAGGTTACGAGCAGTACTTC
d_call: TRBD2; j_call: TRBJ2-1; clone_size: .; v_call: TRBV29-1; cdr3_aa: CSVAVGSGGVNEQFF; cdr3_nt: TGCAGCGTTGCGGTTGGTAGCGGGGGGGTCAATGAGCAGTTCTTC
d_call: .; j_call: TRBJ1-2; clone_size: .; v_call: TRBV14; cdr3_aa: CASSHVGKMNYGYTF; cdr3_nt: TGTGCCAGCAGCCACGTTGGCAAGATGAACTATGGCTACACCTTC
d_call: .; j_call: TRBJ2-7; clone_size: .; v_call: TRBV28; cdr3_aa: CASSPQGGFREQYF; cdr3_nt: TGTGCCAGCAGCCCTCAAGGGGGTTTCCGCGAGCAGTACTTC
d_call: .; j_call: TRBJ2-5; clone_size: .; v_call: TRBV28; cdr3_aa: CASSLGGRRAGETQYF; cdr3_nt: TGTGCCAGCAGTTTGGGGGGGCGCCGGGCAGGGGAGACCCAGTACTTC
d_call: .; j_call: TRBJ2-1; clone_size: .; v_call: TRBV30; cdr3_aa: CAWMRGNEQFF; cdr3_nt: TGTGCCTGGATGCGGGGTAATGAGCAGTTCTTC
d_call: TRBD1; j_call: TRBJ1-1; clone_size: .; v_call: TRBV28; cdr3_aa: CASITGTGGADTEAFF; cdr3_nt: TGTGCCAGCATCACCGGGACAGGGGGCGCTGACACTGAAGCTTTCTTT
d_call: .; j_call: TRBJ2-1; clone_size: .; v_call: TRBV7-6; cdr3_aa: CASSGLQGYNEQFF; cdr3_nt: TGTGCCAGCAGCGGCCTACAGGGCTACAATGAGCAGTTCTTC
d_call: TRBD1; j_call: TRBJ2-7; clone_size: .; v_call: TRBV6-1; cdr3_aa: CASSEALGQVYEQYF; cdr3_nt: TGTGCCAGCAGTGAAGCGCTGGGACAGGTCTACGAGCAGTACTTC
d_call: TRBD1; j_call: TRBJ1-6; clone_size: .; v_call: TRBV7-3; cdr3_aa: CASGEGQNTPLHF; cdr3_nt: TGTGCCAGCGGCGAGGGACAGAATACCCCCCTCCACTTT
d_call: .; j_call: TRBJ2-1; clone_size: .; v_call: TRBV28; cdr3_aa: CASSSPGLHNEQFF; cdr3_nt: TGTGCCAGCAGTTCACCGGGACTCCACAATGAGCAGTTCTTC
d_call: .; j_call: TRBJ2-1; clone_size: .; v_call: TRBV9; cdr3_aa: CASSPPGDSYNEQFF; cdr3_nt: TGTGCCAGCAGCCCCCCGGGTGATTCCTACAATGAGCAGTTCTTC
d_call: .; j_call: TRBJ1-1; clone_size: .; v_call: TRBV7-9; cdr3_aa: CASSYNLGGNTEAFF; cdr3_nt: TGTGCCAGCAGCTATAACTTAGGGGGGAACACTGAAGCTTTCTTT
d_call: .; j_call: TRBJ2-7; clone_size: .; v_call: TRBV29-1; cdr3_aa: CSVERDNSYEQYF; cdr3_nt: TGCAGCGTTGAACGGGACAACTCCTACGAGCAGTACTTC
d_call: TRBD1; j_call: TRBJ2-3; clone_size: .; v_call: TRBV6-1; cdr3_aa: CATQTDRGRADTQYF; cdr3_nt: TGTGCCACCCAAACCGACAGGGGGCGCGCAGATACGCAGTATTTT
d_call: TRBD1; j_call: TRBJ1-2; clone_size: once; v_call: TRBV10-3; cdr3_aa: CAISEWGTAPGAYGYTF; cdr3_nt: TGTGCCATCAGTGAATGGGGGACAGCGCCGGGGGCATATGGCTACACCTTC
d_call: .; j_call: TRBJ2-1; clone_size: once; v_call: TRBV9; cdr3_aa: CASSVGGRNPVGEQFF; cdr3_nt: TGTGCCAGCAGCGTAGGGGGGCGGAATCCCGTAGGTGAGCAGTTCTTC
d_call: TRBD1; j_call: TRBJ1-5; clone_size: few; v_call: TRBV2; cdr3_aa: CASSRDRVSNQPQHF; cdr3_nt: TGTGCCAGCAGCCGGGACAGGGTAAGCAATCAGCCCCAGCATTTT
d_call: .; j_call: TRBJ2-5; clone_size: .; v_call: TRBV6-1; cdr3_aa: CASSVQGIYQETQYF; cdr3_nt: TGTGCCAGCAGTGTCCAGGGTATATATCAAGAGACCCAGTACTTC
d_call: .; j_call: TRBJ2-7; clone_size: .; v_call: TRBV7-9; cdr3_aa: CASSRGQRVSEQYF; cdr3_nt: TGTGCCAGCAGCCGAGGACAGAGGGTCTCCGAGCAGTACTTC